The rows below give T cell receptor beta chains drawn from one sample of a study of shared clonotypes between healthy human individuals. Repertoires were generated with immunoSEQ multiplex PCR, while TCRdb's copy carries only in-frame clones and drops some. The sample yields around 100,000 clones, approximately 70% seen once. Sequenced material: memory CD8+ T cells sorted from blood. Receptor source: a woman in her thirties in good health. CDR3s include the opening cysteine and the closing phenylalanine or tryptophan. Fields, in order: D gene, V gene, clone size, J gene, CDR3 DNA, CDR3 protein. A D gene is named only where the DNA matches it firmly. Clone size is not always given. Where it is, it says once, few, many or a class for expanded clones.

D gene: NA; V gene: TRBV25-1; clone size: NA; J gene: TRBJ1-1; CDR3 DNA: TGTGCCAGCAGTGAAAGGGGTCCCCCGCCGGGGAACACTGAAGCTTTCTTT; CDR3 protein: CASSERGPPPGNTEAFF
D gene: TRBD1; V gene: TRBV16; clone size: few; J gene: TRBJ1-1; CDR3 DNA: TGTGCCAGCAGCTCTGCAGACAGGGTGTCTTTCTTT; CDR3 protein: CASSSADRVSFF
D gene: NA; V gene: TRBV27; clone size: NA; J gene: TRBJ1-2; CDR3 DNA: TGTGCCAGCAGTTTATCGCAGGATGGCTACACCTTC; CDR3 protein: CASSLSQDGYTF
D gene: TRBD2; V gene: TRBV10-3; clone size: NA; J gene: TRBJ2-7; CDR3 DNA: TGTGCCATCAGTGAGTTGGGACTAGCGAGACCCTACGAGCAGTACTTC; CDR3 protein: CAISELGLARPYEQYF
D gene: NA; V gene: TRBV10-3; clone size: NA; J gene: TRBJ2-1; CDR3 DNA: TGTGCCATCAGTGGGGACGCCGACAATGAGCAGTTCTTC; CDR3 protein: CAISGDADNEQFF
D gene: TRBD1; V gene: TRBV19; clone size: NA; J gene: TRBJ2-7; CDR3 DNA: TGTGCCAGTAGTATCAAAGTGACAGGGGGCTTCTACGAGCAGTACTTC; CDR3 protein: CASSIKVTGGFYEQYF
D gene: TRBD1; V gene: TRBV6-1; clone size: NA; J gene: TRBJ2-3; CDR3 DNA: TGTGCCAGCAGTGTAGGACAGGCCGGGGCAGATACGCAGTATTTT; CDR3 protein: CASSVGQAGADTQYF
D gene: TRBD2; V gene: TRBV11-2; clone size: NA; J gene: TRBJ2-1; CDR3 DNA: TGTGCCAGCAGGATTACTAGCGGGAGGGCCAATGAGCAGTTCTTC; CDR3 protein: CASRITSGRANEQFF
D gene: TRBD2; V gene: TRBV2; clone size: NA; J gene: TRBJ2-5; CDR3 DNA: TGTGCCAGCAGTGAAGGGGGACCGGGACTAGCGGGTTTCCAAGAGACCCAGTACTTC; CDR3 protein: CASSEGGPGLAGFQETQYF
D gene: NA; V gene: TRBV5-5; clone size: few; J gene: TRBJ1-4; CDR3 DNA: TGTGCCAGCAGCTTGAATGAAAAACTGTTTTTT; CDR3 protein: CASSLNEKLFF
D gene: TRBD1; V gene: TRBV5-5; clone size: few; J gene: TRBJ1-5; CDR3 DNA: TGTGCCAGCAGCTTGGAACAGGGGGCCCAGCCCCAGCATTTT; CDR3 protein: CASSLEQGAQPQHF
D gene: NA; V gene: TRBV9; clone size: NA; J gene: TRBJ2-7; CDR3 DNA: TGTGCCAGCAGCGGGGTCTACGAGCAGTACTTC; CDR3 protein: CASSGVYEQYF
D gene: NA; V gene: TRBV29-1; clone size: few; J gene: TRBJ1-1; CDR3 DNA: TGCAGCGGCACGGGGATAGGAACTGAAGCTTTCTTT; CDR3 protein: CSGTGIGTEAFF
D gene: NA; V gene: TRBV7-9; clone size: NA; J gene: TRBJ1-4; CDR3 DNA: TGTGCCAGCAGCTTGGTCGCGGGGGAATCAAATGAAAAACTGTTTTTT; CDR3 protein: CASSLVAGESNEKLFF
D gene: NA; V gene: TRBV27; clone size: NA; J gene: TRBJ2-1; CDR3 DNA: TGTGCCAGCAGTAACCCCGAACTAGCCTTGACCAATGAGCAGTTCTTC; CDR3 protein: CASSNPELALTNEQFF
D gene: NA; V gene: TRBV5-5; clone size: few; J gene: TRBJ2-7; CDR3 DNA: TGTGCCAGCAGCTTCCAGGGGAGTTCCTACGAGCAGTACTTC; CDR3 protein: CASSFQGSSYEQYF
D gene: NA; V gene: TRBV7-9; clone size: NA; J gene: TRBJ1-1; CDR3 DNA: TGTGCCAGCAGCCGCCCCAGGGGAGGAAACACTGAAGCTTTCTTT; CDR3 protein: CASSRPRGGNTEAFF